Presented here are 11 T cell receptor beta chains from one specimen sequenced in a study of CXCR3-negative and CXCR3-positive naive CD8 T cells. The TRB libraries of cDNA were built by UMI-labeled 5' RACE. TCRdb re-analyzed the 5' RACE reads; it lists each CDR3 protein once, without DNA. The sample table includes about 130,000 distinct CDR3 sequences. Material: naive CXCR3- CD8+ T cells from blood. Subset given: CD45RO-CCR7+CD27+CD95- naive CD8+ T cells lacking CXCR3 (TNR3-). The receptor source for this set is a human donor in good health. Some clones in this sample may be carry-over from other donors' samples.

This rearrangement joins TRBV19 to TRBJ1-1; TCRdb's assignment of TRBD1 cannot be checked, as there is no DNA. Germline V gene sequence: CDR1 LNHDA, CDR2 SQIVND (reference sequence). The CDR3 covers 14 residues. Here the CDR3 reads CASNLDRGGTEAFF.

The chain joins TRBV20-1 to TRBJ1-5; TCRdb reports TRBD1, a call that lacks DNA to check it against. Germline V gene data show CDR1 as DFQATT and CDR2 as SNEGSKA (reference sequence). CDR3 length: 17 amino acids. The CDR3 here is CSAREARTGRLNQPQHF.

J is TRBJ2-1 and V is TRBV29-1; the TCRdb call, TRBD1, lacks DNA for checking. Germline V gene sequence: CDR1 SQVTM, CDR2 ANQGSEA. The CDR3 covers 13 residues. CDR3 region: CSVFGGAYNEQFF.

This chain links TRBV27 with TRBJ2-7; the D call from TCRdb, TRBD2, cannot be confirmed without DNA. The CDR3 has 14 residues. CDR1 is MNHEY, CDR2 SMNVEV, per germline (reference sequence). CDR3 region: CASTSGLAGDEQYF.

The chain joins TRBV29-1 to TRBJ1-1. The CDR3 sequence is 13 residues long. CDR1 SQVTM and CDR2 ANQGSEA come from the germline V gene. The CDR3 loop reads CSVEESGGVEAFF. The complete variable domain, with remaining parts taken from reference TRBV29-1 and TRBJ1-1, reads SAVISQKPSRDICQRGTSLTIQCQVDSQVTMMFWYRQQPGQSLTLIATANQGSEATYESGFVIDKFPISRPNLTFSTLTVSNMSPEDSSIYLCSVEESGGVEAFFGQGTRLTVV.

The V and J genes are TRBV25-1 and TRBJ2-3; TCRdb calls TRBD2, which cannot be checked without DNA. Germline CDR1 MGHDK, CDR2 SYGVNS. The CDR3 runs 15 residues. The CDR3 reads CASSALAGAADTQYF.

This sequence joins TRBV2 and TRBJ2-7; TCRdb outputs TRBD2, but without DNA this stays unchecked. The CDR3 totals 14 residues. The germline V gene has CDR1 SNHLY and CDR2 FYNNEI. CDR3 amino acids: CASSVAGGDYEQYF.

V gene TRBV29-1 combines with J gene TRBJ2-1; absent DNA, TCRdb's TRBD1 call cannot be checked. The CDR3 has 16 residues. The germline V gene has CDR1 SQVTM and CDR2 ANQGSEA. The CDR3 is CSVRPGQGLSYNEQFF.

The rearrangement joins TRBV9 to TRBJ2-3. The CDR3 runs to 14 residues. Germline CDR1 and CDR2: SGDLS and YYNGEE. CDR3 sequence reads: CASSATTEADTQYF.

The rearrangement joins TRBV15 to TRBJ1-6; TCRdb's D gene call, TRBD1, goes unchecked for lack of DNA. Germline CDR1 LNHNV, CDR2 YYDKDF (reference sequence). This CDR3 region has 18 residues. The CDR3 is CATSRDLGAGTGDSPLHF.

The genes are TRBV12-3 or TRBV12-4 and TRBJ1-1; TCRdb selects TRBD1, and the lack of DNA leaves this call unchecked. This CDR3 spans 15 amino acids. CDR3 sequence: CASSPRDRAGTEAFF.